This T cell receptor (beta chain) was identified during a study of beta chain features in type 1 diabetes. Study-wide results and caveats: TCRB CDR3s from Type 1 diabetes patients were moderately but significantly shorter in all four CD4+ subsets.

This CDR3 contains 14 residues. Germline CDR1 and CDR2: SGHRS and YFSETQ. With 5 bases clipped from V and 7 bases from J, the junction kept 8 bases outside the gene matches. Every isolated RNA sample was fully reverse transcribed, so sequencing captured expressed TCRB transcripts. Assay: immunoSEQ multiplex PCR; the TCRdb copy retains only in-frame clones and omits some. Seen here are around 340,000 clones, roughly 8.8% observed once, and the top ten hold 0.95% to 1.1%. Sort purity for all populations was recorded as exceeding 98%. Notes on this clone: Its antigen is undetermined.

The clonotype comes from a man aged 25 to 40 with type 1 diabetes. The chain links TRBV5-1 to TRBJ2-1, with 8 bases fitting TRBD1. The sequencing input was central memory CD4+ T cells from blood. CDR3 amino acids: CASRTGDAGNEQFF. Here the CDR3 DNA reads TGCGCCAGCAGGACAGGGGATGCGGGGAATGAGCAGTTCTTC.